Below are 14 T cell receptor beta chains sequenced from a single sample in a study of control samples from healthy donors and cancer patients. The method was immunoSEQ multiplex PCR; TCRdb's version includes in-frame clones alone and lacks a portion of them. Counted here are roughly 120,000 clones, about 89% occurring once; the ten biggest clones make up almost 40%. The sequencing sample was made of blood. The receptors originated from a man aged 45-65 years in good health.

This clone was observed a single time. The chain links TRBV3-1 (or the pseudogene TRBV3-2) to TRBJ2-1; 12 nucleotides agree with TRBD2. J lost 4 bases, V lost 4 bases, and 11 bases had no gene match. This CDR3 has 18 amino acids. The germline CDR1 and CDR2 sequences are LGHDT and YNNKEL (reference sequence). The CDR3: CASSPQRGGTSGYNEQFF. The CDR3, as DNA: TGTGCCAGCAGCCCTCAGAGGGGGGGGACTAGCGGGTACAATGAGCAGTTCTTC.

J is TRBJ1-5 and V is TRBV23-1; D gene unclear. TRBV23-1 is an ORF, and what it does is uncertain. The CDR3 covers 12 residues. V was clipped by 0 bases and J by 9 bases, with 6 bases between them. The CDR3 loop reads CASSQSVGPQHF. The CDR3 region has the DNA TGCGCCAGCAGTCAATCGGTAGGGCCCCAGCATTTT.

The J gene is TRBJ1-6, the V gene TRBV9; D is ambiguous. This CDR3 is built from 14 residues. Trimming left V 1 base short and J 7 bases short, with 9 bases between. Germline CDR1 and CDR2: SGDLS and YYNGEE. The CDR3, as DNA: TGTGCCAGCAGCGTACGAACAGAAAATTCACCCCTCCACTTT. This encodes CASSVRTENSPLHF.

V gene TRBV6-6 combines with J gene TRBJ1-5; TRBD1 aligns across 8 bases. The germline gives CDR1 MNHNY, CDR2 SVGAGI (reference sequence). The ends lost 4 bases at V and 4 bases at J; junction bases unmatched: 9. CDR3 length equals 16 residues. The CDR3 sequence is CASSSPGGAGNQPQHF. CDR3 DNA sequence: TGTGCCAGCAGTTCGCCAGGGGGCGCAGGAAATCAGCCCCAGCATTTT.

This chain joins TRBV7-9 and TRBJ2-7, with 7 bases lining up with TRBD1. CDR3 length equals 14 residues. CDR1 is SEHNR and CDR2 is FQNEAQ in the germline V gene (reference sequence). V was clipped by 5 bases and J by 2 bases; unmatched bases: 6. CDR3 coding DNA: TGTGCCAGCAGCGTCGGACAGGCTGCCTACGAGCAGTACTTC. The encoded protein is CASSVGQAAYEQYF.

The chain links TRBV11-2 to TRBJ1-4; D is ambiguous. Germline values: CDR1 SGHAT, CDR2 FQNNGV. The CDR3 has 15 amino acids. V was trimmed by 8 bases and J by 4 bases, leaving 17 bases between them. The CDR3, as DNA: TGTGCCAGCGACCACCGAAAGGACGTTAATGAAAAACTGTTTTTT. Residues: CASDHRKDVNEKLFF.

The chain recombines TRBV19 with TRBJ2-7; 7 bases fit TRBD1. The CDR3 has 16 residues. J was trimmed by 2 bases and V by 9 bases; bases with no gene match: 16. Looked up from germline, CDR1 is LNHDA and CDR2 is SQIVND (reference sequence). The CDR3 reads CASSRSRGPIPYEQYF. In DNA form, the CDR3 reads TGTGCCAGCAGCCGGTCGAGGGGGCCCATCCCCTACGAGCAGTACTTC.

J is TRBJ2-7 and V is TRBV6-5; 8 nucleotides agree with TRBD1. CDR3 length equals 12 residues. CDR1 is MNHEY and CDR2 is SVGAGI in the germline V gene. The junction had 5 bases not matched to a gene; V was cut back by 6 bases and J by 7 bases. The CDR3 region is CASRQGVGEQYF. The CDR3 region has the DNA TGTGCCAGCAGACAGGGGGTAGGTGAGCAGTACTTC.

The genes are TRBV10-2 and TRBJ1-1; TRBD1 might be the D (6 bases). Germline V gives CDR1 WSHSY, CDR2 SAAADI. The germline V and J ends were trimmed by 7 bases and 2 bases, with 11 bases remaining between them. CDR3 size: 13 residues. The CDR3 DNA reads TGCGCCAGCATTAGGGGGTTAAACACTGAAGCTTTCTTT. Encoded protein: CASIRGLNTEAFF.

CDR3: CATGDTFNQPQHF. The CDR3 region has the DNA TGTGCCACCGGGGACACGTTCAATCAGCCCCAGCATTTT. This chain joins TRBV15 and TRBJ1-5; TRBD1 might be the D (6 bases). The CDR3 runs 13 residues. The V end was cut by 8 bases, the J end by 3 bases, with 11 bases between. Germline V gene data show CDR1 as LNHNV and CDR2 as YYDKDF (reference sequence).

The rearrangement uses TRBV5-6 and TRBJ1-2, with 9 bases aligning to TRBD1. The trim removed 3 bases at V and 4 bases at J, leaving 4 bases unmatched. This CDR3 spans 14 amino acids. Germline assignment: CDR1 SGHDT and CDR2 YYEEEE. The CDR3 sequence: CASSWEDRGYGYTF. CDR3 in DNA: TGTGCCAGCAGCTGGGAGGACAGGGGCTATGGCTACACCTTC.

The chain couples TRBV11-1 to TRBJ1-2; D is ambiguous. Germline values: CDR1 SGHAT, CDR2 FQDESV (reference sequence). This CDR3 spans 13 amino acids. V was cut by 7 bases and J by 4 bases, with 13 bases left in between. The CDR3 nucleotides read TGTGCCAGCACCACGCTAGGTGCCTATGGCTACACCTTC. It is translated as CASTTLGAYGYTF.

CDR3 sequence (DNA): TGTGCCAGCAGTTACAGCCGGACAGCCTCTGGAAACACCATATATTTT. This translates into CASSYSRTASGNTIYF. The V call is TRBV6-8, the J call TRBJ1-3, with a tentative D call TRBD1 (6 bases). Trimming took off 2 bases at V and 0 bases at J, with 11 bases between the two ends. Per the germline V gene, CDR1 is MNHGY and CDR2 is SAAAGT. This CDR3 has 16 residues.

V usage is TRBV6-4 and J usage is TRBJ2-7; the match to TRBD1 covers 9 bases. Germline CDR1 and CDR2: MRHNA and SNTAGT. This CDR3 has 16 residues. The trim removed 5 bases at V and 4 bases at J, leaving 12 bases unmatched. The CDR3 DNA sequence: TGTGCCAGCAGTTACCCTGGGACAGGGAGTCTGTACGAGCAGTACTTC. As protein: CASSYPGTGSLYEQYF.